This T cell receptor beta chain was sequenced for a study of cytomegalovirus exposure and HLA in healthy donors. For this clone: Its antigen is undetermined.

The PCR contained 60 Vbeta and 13 Jbeta primers. TCRdb's table, derived via immunoSEQ multiplex PCR, lists solely in-frame clones and lacks some. The sample gives around 190,000 clones, approximately 80% of which show up once; more than 2% is in the top ten. CDR3 length: 18 amino acids. Germline V lookup: CDR1 SGHRS, CDR2 YFSETQ. With V trimmed by 2 bases and J by 0 bases, 6 bases remained unmatched. Study conclusions and caveats: In an earlier analysis, in 587 donors, most V segments appeared productive either ~90% or ~30% of the time.

The source material was PBMCs. The chain has TRBV5-1 and TRBJ1-6; 9 bases are a match to TRBD1. This TCR was sampled from a man in his fifties or sixties in good health and CMV-seronegative. The CDR3 loop reads CASSFSTGGNSYNSPLHF. The CDR3 nucleotides read TGCGCCAGCAGCTTCTCGACAGGGGGTAACTCCTATAATTCACCCCTCCACTTT. Complete variable domain (other parts from reference TRBV5-1 and TRBJ1-6): KAGVTQTPRYLIKTRGQQVTLSCSPISGHRSVSWYQQTPGQGLQFLFEYFSETQRNKGNFPGRFSGRQFSNSRSEMNVSTLELGDSALYLCASSFSTGGNSYNSPLHFGNGTRLTVT.